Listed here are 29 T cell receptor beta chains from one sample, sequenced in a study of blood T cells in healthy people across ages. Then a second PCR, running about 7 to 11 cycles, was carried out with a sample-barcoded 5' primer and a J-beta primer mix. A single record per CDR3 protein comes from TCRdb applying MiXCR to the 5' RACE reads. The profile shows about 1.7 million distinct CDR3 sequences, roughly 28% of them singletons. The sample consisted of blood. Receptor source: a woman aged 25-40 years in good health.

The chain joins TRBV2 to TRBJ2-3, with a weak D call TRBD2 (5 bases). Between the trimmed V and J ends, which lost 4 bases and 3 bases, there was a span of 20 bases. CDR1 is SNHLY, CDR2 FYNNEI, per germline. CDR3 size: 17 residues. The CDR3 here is CASSASNPSEATDTQYF. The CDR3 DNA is TGTGCCAGCAGTGCCTCTAACCCGTCGGAGGCGACAGATACGCAGTATTTT.

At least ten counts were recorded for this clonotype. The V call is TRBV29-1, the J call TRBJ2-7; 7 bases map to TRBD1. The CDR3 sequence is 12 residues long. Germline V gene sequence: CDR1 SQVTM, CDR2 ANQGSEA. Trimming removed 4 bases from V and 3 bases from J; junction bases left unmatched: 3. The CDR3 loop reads CSVVAGGYEQYF. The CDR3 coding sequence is TGCAGCGTTGTGGCAGGGGGCTACGAGCAGTACTTC.

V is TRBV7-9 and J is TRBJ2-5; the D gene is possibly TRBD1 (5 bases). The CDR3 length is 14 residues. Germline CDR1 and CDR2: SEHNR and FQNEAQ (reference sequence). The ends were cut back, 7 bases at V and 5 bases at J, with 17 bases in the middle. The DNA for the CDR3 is TGTGCCAGCACCCATCAGGGCAACCGGGAGACCCAGTACTTC. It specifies CASTHQGNRETQYF.

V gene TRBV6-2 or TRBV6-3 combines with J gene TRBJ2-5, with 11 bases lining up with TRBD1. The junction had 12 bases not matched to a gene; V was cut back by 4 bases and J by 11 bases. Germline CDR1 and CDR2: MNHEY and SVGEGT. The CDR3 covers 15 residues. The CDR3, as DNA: TGTGCCAGCAGTTCCCGGGGACAGGGGGTAGTTGAGCAGTACTTC. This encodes CASSSRGQGVVEQYF.

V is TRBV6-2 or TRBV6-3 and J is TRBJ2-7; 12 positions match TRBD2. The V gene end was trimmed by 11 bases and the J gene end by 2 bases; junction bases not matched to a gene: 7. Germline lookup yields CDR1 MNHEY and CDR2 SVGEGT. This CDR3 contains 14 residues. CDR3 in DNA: TGTGCCGGCCAGCTAGCGGGAGGGCCCTACGAGCAGTACTTC. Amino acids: CAGQLAGGPYEQYF.

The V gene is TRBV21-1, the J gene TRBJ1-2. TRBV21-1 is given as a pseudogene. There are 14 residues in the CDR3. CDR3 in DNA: TGTGCCAGCAGCAAAGGTCCAACGGAGGATGGCTACACCTTC. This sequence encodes CASSKGPTEDGYTF.

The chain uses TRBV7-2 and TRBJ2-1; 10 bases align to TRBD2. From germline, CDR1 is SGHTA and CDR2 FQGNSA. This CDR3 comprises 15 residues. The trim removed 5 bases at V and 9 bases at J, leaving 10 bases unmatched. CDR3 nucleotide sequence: TGTGCCAGCAGCACCCGGGGGGTAGCGGGGGGTGAGCAGTTCTTC. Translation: CASSTRGVAGGEQFF.

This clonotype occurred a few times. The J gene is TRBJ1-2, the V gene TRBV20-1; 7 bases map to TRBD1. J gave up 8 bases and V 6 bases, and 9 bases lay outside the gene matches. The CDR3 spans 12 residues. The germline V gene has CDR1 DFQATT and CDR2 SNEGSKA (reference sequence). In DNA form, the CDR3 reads TGCAGTGCGGGGACAACGGACAGGGGCTACACCTTC. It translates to CSAGTTDRGYTF.

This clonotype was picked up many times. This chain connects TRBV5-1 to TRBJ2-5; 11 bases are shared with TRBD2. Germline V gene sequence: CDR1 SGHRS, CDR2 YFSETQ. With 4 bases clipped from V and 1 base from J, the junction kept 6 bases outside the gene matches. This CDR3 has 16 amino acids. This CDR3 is CASSTGLAGIQETQYF. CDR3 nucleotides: TGCGCCAGCAGCACCGGACTAGCGGGCATCCAAGAGACCCAGTACTTC.

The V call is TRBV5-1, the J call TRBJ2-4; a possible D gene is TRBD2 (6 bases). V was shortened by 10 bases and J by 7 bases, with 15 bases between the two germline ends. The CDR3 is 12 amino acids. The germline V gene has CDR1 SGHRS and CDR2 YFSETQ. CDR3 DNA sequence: TGCGCCGGTAGCGGTAACGGGAACATTCAGTACTTC. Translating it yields CAGSGNGNIQYF.

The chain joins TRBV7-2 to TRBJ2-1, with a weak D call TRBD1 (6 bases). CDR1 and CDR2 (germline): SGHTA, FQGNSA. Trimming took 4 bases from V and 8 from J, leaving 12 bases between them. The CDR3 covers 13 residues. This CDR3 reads CASSWDKRDEQFF. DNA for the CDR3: TGTGCCAGCAGCTGGGACAAACGGGATGAGCAGTTCTTC.

CDR3 amino acids: CASRSSGGAGTDTQYF. The CDR3 DNA reads as TGTGCCAGCAGGTCTAGCGGGGGGGCCGGCACAGATACGCAGTATTTT. The chain carries TRBV12-3 or TRBV12-4 and TRBJ2-3, with 12 bases aligning to TRBD2. This CDR3 spans 16 amino acids. V shed 6 bases and J 1 base; nucleotides not matched to a gene: 5.

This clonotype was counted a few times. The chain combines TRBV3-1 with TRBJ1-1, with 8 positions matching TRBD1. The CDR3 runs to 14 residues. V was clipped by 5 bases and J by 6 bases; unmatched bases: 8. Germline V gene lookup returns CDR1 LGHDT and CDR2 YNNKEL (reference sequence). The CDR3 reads CASSTGQGGAEAFF. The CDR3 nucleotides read TGTGCCAGCAGCACCGGACAGGGAGGCGCTGAAGCTTTCTTT.

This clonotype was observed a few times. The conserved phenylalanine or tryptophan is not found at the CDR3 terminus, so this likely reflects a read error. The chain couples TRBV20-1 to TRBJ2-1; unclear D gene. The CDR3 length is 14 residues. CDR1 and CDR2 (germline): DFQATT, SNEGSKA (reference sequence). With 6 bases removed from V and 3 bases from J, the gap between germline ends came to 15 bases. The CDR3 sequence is CSARTGEDYNEQFC. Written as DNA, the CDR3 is TGCAGTGCGAGGACGGGCGAGGACTACAATGAGCAGTTCTGC.

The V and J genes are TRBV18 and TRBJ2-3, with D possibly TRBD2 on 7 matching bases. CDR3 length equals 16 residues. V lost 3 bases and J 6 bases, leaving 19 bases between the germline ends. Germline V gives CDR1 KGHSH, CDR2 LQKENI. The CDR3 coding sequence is TGTGCCAGCTCACCGCGGGGGAACAGGGACCCCGATACGCAGTATTTT. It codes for CASSPRGNRDPDTQYF.

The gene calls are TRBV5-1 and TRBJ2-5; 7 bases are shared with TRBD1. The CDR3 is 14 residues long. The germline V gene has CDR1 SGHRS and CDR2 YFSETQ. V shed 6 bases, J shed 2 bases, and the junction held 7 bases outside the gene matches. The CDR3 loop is CASTRTGKQETQYF. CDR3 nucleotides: TGCGCCAGCACCAGGACAGGAAAACAAGAGACCCAGTACTTC.

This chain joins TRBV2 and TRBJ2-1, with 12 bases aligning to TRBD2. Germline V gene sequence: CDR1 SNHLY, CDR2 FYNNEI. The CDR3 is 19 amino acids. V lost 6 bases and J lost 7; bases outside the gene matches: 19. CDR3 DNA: TGTGCCAGCAGACCTCACGGACTAGCGGGGCGAGGGGGTGAGAATGAGCAGTTCTTC. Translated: CASRPHGLAGRGGENEQFF.

The CDR3: CASSYPGQGHTEAFF. In nucleotides, the CDR3 is TGTGCCAGCAGTTACCCGGGACAGGGCCACACTGAAGCTTTCTTT. This rearrangement joins TRBV6-6 to TRBJ1-1, with 9 bases lining up with TRBD1. Per germline, CDR1 MNHNY and CDR2 SVGAGI (reference sequence). V was pared by 2 bases and J by 3 bases, with 4 bases of the junction left unmatched. CDR3 length: 15 residues.

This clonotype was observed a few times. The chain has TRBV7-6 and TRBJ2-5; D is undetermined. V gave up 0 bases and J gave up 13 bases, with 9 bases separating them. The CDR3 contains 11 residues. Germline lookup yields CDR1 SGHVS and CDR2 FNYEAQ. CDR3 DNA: TGTGCCAGCAGCTTAGCGGGTAGTCCGTACTTC. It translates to CASSLAGSPYF.

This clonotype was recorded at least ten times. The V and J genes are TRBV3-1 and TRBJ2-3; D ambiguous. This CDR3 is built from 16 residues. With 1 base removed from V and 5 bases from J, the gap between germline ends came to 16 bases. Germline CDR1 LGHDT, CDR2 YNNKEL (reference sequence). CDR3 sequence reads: CASSQGVGSLGDTQYF. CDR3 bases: TGTGCCAGCAGCCAAGGCGTCGGCAGTTTGGGAGATACGCAGTATTTT.

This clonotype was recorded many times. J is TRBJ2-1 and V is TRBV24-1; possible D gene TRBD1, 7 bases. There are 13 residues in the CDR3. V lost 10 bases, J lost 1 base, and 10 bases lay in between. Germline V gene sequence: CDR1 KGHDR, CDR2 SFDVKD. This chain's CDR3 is CATSGGSYNEQFF. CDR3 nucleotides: TGTGCCACTTCAGGGGGGTCCTACAATGAGCAGTTCTTC.

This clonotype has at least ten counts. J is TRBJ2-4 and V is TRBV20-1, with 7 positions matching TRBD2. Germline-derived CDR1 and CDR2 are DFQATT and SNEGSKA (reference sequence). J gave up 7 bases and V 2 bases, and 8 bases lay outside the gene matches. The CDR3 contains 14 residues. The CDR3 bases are TGCAGTGCTAGACCGCGGGAGAATAGGAACATTCAGTACTTC. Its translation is CSARPRENRNIQYF.

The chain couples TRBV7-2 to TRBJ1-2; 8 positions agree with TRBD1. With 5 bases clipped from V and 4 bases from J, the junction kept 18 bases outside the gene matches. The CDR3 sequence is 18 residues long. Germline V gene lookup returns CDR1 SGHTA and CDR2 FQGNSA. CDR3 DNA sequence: TGTGCCAGCAGCCCCGGGGGTGTGGCGCGCGGGACAGGCTATGGCTACACCTTC. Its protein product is CASSPGGVARGTGYGYTF.

CDR3 residues: CASTKTGGQYETQYF. CDR3 DNA: TGTGCCAGCACTAAAACAGGGGGGCAGTACGAGACCCAGTACTTC. The genes are TRBV7-3 and TRBJ2-5; the match to TRBD1 covers 8 bases. Germline V gene lookup returns CDR1 SGHTA and CDR2 FQGTGA. This CDR3 is built from 15 residues. Trimming took 7 bases from V and 5 from J; bases not matched to a gene: 12.

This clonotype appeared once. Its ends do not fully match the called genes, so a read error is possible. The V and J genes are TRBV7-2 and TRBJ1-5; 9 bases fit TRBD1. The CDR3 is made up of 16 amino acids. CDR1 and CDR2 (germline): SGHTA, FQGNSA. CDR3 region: CAGSLEGQGDNQPQHF. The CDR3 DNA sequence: TGTGCCGGCAGCTTAGAGGGACAGGGAGATAATCAGCCCCAGCATTTT.

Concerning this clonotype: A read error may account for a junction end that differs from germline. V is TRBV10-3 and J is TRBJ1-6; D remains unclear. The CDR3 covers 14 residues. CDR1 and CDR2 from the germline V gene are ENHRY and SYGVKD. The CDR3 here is CAINPGSYNSPLHF. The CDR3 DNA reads TGCGCCATCAACCCCGGCTCCTATAATTCACCCCTCCACTTT.

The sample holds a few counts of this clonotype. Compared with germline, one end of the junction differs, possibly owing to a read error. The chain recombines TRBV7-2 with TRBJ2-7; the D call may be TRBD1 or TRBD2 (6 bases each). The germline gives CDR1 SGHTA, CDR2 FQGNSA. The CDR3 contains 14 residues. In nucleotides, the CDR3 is TGTGCCAGTAGCTTATGGGGGGCGCGGGACGAGCAGTACTTC. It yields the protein CASSLWGARDEQYF.

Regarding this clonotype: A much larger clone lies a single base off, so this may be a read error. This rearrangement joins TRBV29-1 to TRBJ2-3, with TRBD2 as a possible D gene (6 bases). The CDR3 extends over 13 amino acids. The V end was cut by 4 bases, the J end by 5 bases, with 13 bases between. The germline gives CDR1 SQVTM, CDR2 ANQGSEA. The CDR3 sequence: CSVGGTSRDTQYF. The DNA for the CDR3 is TGCAGCGTTGGTGGGACTTCCCGAGATACGCAGTATTTT.

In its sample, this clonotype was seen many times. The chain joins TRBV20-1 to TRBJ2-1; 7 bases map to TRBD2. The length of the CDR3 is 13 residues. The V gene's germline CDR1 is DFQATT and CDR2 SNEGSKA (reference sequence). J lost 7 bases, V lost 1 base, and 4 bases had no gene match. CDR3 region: CSARGTRLNEQFF. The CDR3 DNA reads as TGCAGTGCTAGAGGGACTAGACTTAATGAGCAGTTCTTC.